These T cell receptor beta chains were read from a single sample in a study of shared clonotypes between healthy human individuals. Generated by immunoSEQ multiplex PCR, the TCRdb table keeps only in-frame clones and is missing some. Of some 2.4 million clones in the sample, more than 85% were seen once. The sequenced material came from naive CD4+ T cells from PBMCs. These receptors were taken from a man between 18 and 35 years old in good health. Some clones in this sample may be carry-over from other donors' samples. The CDR3 runs from the conserved cysteine through the conserved F or W. Fields, in order: V gene, D gene, J gene, CDR3 DNA, CDR3 protein. D genes are given only for firm matches.

v_gene: TRBV18
d_gene: NA
j_gene: TRBJ1-5
CDR3nt: TGTGCCAGCATTGATAGAGGGGATAGCAATCAGCCCCAGCATTTT
CDR3aa: CASIDRGDSNQPQHF

v_gene: TRBV6-5
d_gene: NA
j_gene: TRBJ1-4
CDR3nt: TGTGCCAGCAGTTACTCGATAGGGCAGGCTAATGAAAAACTGTTTTTT
CDR3aa: CASSYSIGQANEKLFF

v_gene: TRBV2
d_gene: NA
j_gene: TRBJ1-5
CDR3nt: TGTGCCAGCAGTGACGGCTATCAGCCCCAGCATTTT
CDR3aa: CASSDGYQPQHF

v_gene: TRBV6-5
d_gene: TRBD2
j_gene: TRBJ2-7
CDR3nt: TGTGCCAGCAGTTACTCCCTAGCGGGCAACGAGCAGTACTTC
CDR3aa: CASSYSLAGNEQYF

v_gene: TRBV29-1
d_gene: TRBD1
j_gene: TRBJ2-2
CDR3nt: TGCAGCGTACGACAGGGGGGGAACACCGGGGAGCTGTTTTTT
CDR3aa: CSVRQGGNTGELFF

v_gene: TRBV30
d_gene: NA
j_gene: TRBJ1-2
CDR3nt: TGTGCCTGGAGCTCGGCGGCCTTTTATGGCTACACCTTC
CDR3aa: CAWSSAAFYGYTF

v_gene: TRBV7-2
d_gene: NA
j_gene: TRBJ1-1
CDR3nt: TGTGCCAGCAGCTTAGTTTTCGGCCGGGCGGGCACTGAAGCTTTCTTT
CDR3aa: CASSLVFGRAGTEAFF

v_gene: TRBV27
d_gene: TRBD2
j_gene: TRBJ2-1
CDR3nt: TGTGCCAGCAGCCTGGGAGGGTTTAGGAGCAATGAGCAGTTCTTC
CDR3aa: CASSLGGFRSNEQFF

v_gene: TRBV19
d_gene: TRBD2
j_gene: TRBJ2-7
CDR3nt: TGTGCCAGTAGTATAGAAAGCGGGACGGGGGTAGGGAAGCAGTACTTC
CDR3aa: CASSIESGTGVGKQYF

v_gene: TRBV4-1
d_gene: NA
j_gene: TRBJ1-3
CDR3nt: TGCGCCAGCAGCGTAAGGAGATCGGAGCGAGCGTCCGGAAACACCATATATTTT
CDR3aa: CASSVRRSERASGNTIYF

v_gene: TRBV7-6
d_gene: TRBD2
j_gene: TRBJ2-7
CDR3nt: TGTGCCAGCAGCCGCCAGGGACTAGCTACCTACGAGCAGTACTTC
CDR3aa: CASSRQGLATYEQYF

v_gene: TRBV6-1
d_gene: NA
j_gene: TRBJ1-5
CDR3nt: TGTGCCAGCAGTGCCGACGGTCTAGCGAATCAGCCCCAGCATTTT
CDR3aa: CASSADGLANQPQHF

v_gene: TRBV11-3
d_gene: NA
j_gene: TRBJ2-7
CDR3nt: TGTGCCAGCAGCTTACGGGGACGCGAGCAGTACTTC
CDR3aa: CASSLRGREQYF

v_gene: TRBV30
d_gene: NA
j_gene: TRBJ2-5
CDR3nt: TGTGCCTGGAGTACCGGGTTAAGCGCGGAGACCCAGTACTTC
CDR3aa: CAWSTGLSAETQYF

v_gene: TRBV5-1
d_gene: TRBD1
j_gene: TRBJ2-5
CDR3nt: TGCGCCAGCAGCTCCACTCCTGGACAGGGCAGCTACCAAGAGACCCAGTACTTC
CDR3aa: CASSSTPGQGSYQETQYF

v_gene: TRBV6-5
d_gene: TRBD1
j_gene: TRBJ2-7
CDR3nt: TGTGCCAGCAGATGCGTCGGGACAGGGTGCTACGAGCAGTACTTC
CDR3aa: CASRCVGTGCYEQYF

v_gene: TRBV6-5
d_gene: TRBD2
j_gene: TRBJ2-5
CDR3nt: TGTGCCACCAAGTGGGCGGGAGGACCACAAGAGACCCAGTACTTC
CDR3aa: CATKWAGGPQETQYF